Given below is one T cell receptor (beta chain) in context. The sample belongs to a study of blood T cell repertoires in COVID-19. Study summary: Sites in the United States, Italy and Spain provided acute and convalescent COVID-19 samples.

The CDR3 is 16 amino acids. The germline CDR1 and CDR2 sequences are WSHSY and SAAADI. V dropped 4 bases and J dropped 4 bases, with 17 bases sitting between them. Profiled with immunoSEQ multiplex PCR; TCRdb holds only in-frame clones, not every one. The sample comprises 90,000 to 130,000 clones, around nine tenths of which are singletons, and 3% to 4% rests with the top ten. The source material was peripheral blood. The chain employs TRBV10-2 and TRBJ1-5, with D possibly TRBD1 on 6 matching bases. The receptor comes from a woman aged 50 to 60 with acute or convalescent COVID-19. CDR3 DNA sequence: TGCGCCAGCAGTGCTGGTAGGGCAGGGGATAATCAGCCCCAGCATTTT. Encoded protein: CASSAGRAGDNQPQHF.